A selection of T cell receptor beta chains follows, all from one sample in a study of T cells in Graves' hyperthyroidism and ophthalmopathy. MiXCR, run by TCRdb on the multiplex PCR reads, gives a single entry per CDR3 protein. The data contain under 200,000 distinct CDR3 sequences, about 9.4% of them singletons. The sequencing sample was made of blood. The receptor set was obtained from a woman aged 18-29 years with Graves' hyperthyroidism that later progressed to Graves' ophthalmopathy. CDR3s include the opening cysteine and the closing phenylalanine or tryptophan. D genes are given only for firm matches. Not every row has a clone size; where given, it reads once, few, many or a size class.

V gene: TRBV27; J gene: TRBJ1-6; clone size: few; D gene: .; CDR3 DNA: TGTGCCAGCAGTTCCGCTCGACAGGATATTTCACCCCTCCACTTT; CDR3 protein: CASSSARQDISPLHF
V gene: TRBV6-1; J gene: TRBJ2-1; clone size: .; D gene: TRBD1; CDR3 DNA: TGTGCCAGCAGGGCGACAGGGCGGTCCTACAATGAGCAGTTCTTC; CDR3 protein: CASRATGRSYNEQFF
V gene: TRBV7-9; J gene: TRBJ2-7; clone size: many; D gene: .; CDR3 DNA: TGTGCCAGCAGCACCCTAACCAGTCGGGAGAACTACGAGCAGTACTTC; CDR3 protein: CASSTLTSRENYEQYF
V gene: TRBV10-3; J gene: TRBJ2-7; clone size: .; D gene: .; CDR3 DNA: TGTGCCATCAGTGACTCGATTTCCTACGAGCAGTACTTC; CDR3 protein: CAISDSISYEQYF
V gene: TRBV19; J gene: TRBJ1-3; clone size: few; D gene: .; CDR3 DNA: TGTGCCAGTAGTCTCATGCTAGGAGGTGGAAACACCATATATTTT; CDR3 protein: CASSLMLGGGNTIYF
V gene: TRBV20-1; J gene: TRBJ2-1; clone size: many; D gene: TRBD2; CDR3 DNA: TGCAGTGCGCCCATTAACGACGGGACTAGCGGTGACAATGAGCAGTTCTTC; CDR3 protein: CSAPINDGTSGDNEQFF
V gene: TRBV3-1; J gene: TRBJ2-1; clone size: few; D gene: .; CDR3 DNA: TGTGCCAGCAGCCATGAGGGCGGCAATGAGCAGTTCTTC; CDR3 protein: CASSHEGGNEQFF
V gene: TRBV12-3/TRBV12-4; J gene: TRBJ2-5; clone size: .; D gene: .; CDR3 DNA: TGTGCCAGCAGTTCATCAACCGGGGCAGTCCAAGAGACCCAGTACTTC; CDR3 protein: CASSSSTGAVQETQYF
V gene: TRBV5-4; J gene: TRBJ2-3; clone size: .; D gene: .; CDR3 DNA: TGTGCCAGCAGCGAACCTCAAAGTCCGGGACACAGCACAGATACGCAGTATTTT; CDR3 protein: CASSEPQSPGHSTDTQYF
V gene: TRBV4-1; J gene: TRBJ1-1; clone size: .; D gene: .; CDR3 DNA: TGCGCCAGCAGCCAAGAGGGGGGACTTTTGAACACTGAAGCTTTCTTT; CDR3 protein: CASSQEGGLLNTEAFF
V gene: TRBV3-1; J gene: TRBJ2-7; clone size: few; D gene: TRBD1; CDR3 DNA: TGTGCCAGCAGCCAAGCAGACAGGGGTCACTCCTACGAGCAGTACTTC; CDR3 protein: CASSQADRGHSYEQYF
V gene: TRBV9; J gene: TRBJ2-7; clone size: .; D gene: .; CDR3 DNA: TGTGCCAGCAGCGTATCCGACTCCTACGAGCAGTACTTC; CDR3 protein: CASSVSDSYEQYF
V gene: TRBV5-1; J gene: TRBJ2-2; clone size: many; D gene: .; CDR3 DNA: TGCGCCAGCAGCTTTTCGGGGGCGAACACCGGGGAGCTGTTTTTT; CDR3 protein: CASSFSGANTGELFF
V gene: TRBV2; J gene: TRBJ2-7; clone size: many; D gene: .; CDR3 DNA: TGTGCCAACACCAGACAGGGAGGTTCCCTAGTGCAGTACTTC; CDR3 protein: CANTRQGGSLVQYF
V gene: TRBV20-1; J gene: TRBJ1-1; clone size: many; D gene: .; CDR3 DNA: TGCAGTGCTAGAGATCCAGGGGCGAGTACTGAAGCTTTCTTT; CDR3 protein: CSARDPGASTEAFF
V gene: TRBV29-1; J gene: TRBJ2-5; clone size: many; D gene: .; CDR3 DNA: TGCAGCGTTGATGGGGTCAGGGGTTTCCAAGAGACCCAGTACTTC; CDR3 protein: CSVDGVRGFQETQYF
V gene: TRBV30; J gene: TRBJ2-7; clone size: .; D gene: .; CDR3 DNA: TGTGCCTGGGCTGGACTAAACTACGAGCAGTACTTC; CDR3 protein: CAWAGLNYEQYF
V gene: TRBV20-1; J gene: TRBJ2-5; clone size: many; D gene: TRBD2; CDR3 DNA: TGCAGTGCTCCTGTTGGATGGCGGGGGGAAGAGACCCAGTACTTC; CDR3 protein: CSAPVGWRGEETQYF
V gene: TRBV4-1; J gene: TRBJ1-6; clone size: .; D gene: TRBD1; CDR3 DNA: TGCGCCAGCAGCCAACCAAACAGGGGTCCGAATTCACCCCTCCACTTT; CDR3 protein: CASSQPNRGPNSPLHF
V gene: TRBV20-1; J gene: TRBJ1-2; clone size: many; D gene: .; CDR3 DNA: TGCAGTGCTAGAGTCAGCCCTCTTGGCTACACCTTC; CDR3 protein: CSARVSPLGYTF
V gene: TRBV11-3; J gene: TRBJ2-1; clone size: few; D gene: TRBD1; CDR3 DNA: TGTGCCAGCAGCTCCCGGGACAGGGGAAACAATGAGCAGTTCTTC; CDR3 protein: CASSSRDRGNNEQFF
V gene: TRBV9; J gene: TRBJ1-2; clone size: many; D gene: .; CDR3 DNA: TGTGCCAGCAGCCATACTTATGGCTACACCTTC; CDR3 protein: CASSHTYGYTF
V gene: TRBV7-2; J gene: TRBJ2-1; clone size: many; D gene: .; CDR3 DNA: TGTGCCAGCAGCGCGAGGCGGGGTCTCTCCTACAATGAGCAGTTCTTC; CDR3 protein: CASSARRGLSYNEQFF
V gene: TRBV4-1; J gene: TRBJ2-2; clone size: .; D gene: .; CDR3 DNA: TGCGCCAGCAGCCAAGGAGAGAACACCGGGGAGCTGCTTTTT; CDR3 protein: CASSQGENTGELLF
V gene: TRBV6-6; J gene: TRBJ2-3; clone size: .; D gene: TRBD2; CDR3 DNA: TGTGCCAGCAGTTACCGGGCGGGGGGCCTTGATACGCAGTATTTT; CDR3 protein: CASSYRAGGLDTQYF
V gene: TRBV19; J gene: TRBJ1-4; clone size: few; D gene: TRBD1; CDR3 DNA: TGTGCCAGTAGTATCACGGGACAGGGCGACCTTAAACTGTTTTTT; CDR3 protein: CASSITGQGDLKLFF
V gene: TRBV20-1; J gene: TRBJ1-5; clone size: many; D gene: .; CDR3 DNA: TGCAGTGCTAGCTACGGGCAGAATCAGCCCCAGCATTTT; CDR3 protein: CSASYGQNQPQHF
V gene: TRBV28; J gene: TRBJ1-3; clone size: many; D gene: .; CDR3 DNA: TGTGCCAGCAACCTAGTCTCTGGAAACACCATATATTTT; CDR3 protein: CASNLVSGNTIYF
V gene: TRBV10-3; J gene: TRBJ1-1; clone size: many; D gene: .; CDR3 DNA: TGTGCCATCAGTGAAGGGCCCCCGGGACTGAACACTGAAGCTTTCTTT; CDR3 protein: CAISEGPPGLNTEAFF
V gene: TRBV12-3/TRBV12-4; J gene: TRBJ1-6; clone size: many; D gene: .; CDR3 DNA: TGTGCCAGCACCCTCCGGAACAGGGATAATTCACCCCTCCACTTT; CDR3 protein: CASTLRNRDNSPLHF
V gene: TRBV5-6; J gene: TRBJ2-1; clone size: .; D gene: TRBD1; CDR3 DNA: TGTGCCAGCAGCTTGCCACAGGGGAAGAACAATGAGCAGTTCTTC; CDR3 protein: CASSLPQGKNNEQFF
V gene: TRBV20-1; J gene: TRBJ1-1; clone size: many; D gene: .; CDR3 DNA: TGCAGTGCTAGAGAGCCGGGTTTGAACACTGAAGCTTTCTTT; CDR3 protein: CSAREPGLNTEAFF
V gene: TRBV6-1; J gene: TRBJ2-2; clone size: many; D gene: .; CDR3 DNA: TGTGCCAGCAGTTGGGTAGGGCCGGTGACCGGGGAGCTGTTTTTT; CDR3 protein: CASSWVGPVTGELFF
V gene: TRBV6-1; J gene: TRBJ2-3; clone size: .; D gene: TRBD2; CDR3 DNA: TGTGCCAGCACGGCTAGCGGGGGAGATACGCGGTATTTT; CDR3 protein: CASTASGGDTRYF
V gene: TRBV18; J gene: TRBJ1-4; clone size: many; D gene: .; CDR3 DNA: TGTGCCACCGGGGAATCTCGTGAGGAAAAACTGTTTTTT; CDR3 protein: CATGESREEKLFF
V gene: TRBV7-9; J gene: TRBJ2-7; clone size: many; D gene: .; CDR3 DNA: TGTGCCAGCAGCGTAAAAAGAGGACCGATCCCCTACGAGCAGTACTTC; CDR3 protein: CASSVKRGPIPYEQYF
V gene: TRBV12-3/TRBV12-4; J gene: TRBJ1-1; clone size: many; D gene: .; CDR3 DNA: TGTGCCAGCAGTTTGGCAGAGAACACTGAAGCTTTCTTT; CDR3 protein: CASSLAENTEAFF
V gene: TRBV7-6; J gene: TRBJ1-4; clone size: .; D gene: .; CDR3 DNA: TGTGCCAGCAGCTTAGCAGGGGGTGGTGAAAAACTGTTTTTT; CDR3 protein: CASSLAGGGEKLFF
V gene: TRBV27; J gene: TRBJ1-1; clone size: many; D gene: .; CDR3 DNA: TGTGCCAGCAGTTTATGGGGGAAGTTGACGACTGAAGCTTTCTTT; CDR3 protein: CASSLWGKLTTEAFF
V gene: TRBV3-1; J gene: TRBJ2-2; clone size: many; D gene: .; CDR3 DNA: TGTGCCAGCAGCCAGGGGGAAGGCGGGGAGCTGTTTTTT; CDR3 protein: CASSQGEGGELFF
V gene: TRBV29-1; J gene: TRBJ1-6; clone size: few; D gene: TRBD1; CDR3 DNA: TGCAGCGCCACAACAGGGGTCAGAAATTCACCCCTCCACTTT; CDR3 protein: CSATTGVRNSPLHF
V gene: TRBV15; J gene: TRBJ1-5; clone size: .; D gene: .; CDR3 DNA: TGTGCCAAGTCCGGGAGAGATCAGCCCCAGCATTTT; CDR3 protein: CAKSGRDQPQHF
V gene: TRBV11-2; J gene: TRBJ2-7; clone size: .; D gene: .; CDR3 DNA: TGTGCCAGCAGCTTAGGAACCCACAACCCCTACGAGCAGTACTTC; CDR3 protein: CASSLGTHNPYEQYF
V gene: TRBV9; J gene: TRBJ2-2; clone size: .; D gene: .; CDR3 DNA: TGTGCCAGCAGGGGGCCCGGGGCCCGGGACACCGGGGAGCTGTTTTTT; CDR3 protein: CASRGPGARDTGELFF
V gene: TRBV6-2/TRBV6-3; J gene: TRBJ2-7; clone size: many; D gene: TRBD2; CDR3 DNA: TGTGCCAGCAGCTTAAATAGCGGGGGTTACGAGCAGTACTTC; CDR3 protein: CASSLNSGGYEQYF
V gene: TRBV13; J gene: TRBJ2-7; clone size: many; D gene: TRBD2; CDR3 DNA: TGTGCCAGCAGCTCGGGACTAGCGGGAGGATCCGGCGAGCAGTACTTC; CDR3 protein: CASSSGLAGGSGEQYF
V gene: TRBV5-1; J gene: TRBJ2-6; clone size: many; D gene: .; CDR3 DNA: TGCGCCAGCAGCTTGAGAGAATCTGGGGCCAACGTCCTGACTTTC; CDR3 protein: CASSLRESGANVLTF
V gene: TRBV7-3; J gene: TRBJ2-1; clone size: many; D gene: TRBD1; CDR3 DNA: TGTGCCAGCAGCGGCGGGACAGGGGTCAATGAGCAGTTCTTC; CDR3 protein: CASSGGTGVNEQFF
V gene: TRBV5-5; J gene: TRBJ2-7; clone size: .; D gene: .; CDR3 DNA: TGTGCCAGCAGCCTCCCACCGTTTTGGTACGAGCAGTACTTC; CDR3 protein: CASSLPPFWYEQYF
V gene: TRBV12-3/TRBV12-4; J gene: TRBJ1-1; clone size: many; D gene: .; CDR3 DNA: TGTGCCAACAGTTTAATGGGGGCCTGGAACACTGAAGCTTTCTTT; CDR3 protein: CANSLMGAWNTEAFF
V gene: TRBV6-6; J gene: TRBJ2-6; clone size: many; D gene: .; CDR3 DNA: TGTGCCAGCAGTTACTTCTCTCCGGGTGCGGTTGGGGCCAACGTCCTGACTTTC; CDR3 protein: CASSYFSPGAVGANVLTF
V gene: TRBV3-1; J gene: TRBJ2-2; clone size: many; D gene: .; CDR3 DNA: TGTGCCAGCAGCCAAGGACTGTCTGACACCGGGGAGCTGTTTTTT; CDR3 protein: CASSQGLSDTGELFF
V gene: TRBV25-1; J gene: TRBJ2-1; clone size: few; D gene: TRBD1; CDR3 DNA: TGTGCCAGCGGCGGCAGGGGGCATGTTAATGAGCAGTTCTTC; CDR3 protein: CASGGRGHVNEQFF
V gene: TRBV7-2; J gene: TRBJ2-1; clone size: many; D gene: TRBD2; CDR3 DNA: TGTGCCAGCAGCTTATTAACCATCGGGAGGTTCTACAATGAGCAGTTCTTC; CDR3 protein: CASSLLTIGRFYNEQFF
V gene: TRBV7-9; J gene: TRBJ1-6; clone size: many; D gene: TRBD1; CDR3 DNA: TGTGCCAGCAGCGAGGGACAGGGGAGCTCCTATAATTCACCCCTCCACTTT; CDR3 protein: CASSEGQGSSYNSPLHF